These 15 T cell receptor beta chains originate from one sample sequenced in a study of T cells in localized non-small cell lung cancer. The assay was immunoSEQ multiplex PCR, and TCRdb's table has in-frame clones only and misses some. The sample contains around 24,000 clones, roughly four fifths of which appear only once. The input for sequencing was PBMCs, taken before any cancer treatment. The receptors were gathered from a man aged 35 to 69 with stage II lung adenocarcinoma.

The gene calls are TRBV7-2 and TRBJ2-2; tentatively, D is TRBD2 (5 bases). Germline lookup yields CDR1 SGHTA and CDR2 FQGNSA. The ends were cut back, 3 bases at V and 6 bases at J, with 8 bases in the middle. CDR3 length equals 13 residues. CDR3 region: CASSFARAGELFF. DNA for the CDR3: TGTGCCAGCAGCTTCGCGAGGGCCGGGGAGCTGTTTTTT.

The chain has TRBV19 and TRBJ1-4; D unresolved. V lost 5 bases to trimming and J lost 6 bases, with 7 bases between them. Per germline, CDR1 LNHDA and CDR2 SQIVND (reference sequence). The CDR3 is made up of 12 amino acids. CDR3 region: CASSGEHEKLFF. Here the CDR3 DNA reads TGTGCCAGTAGTGGAGAGCATGAAAAACTGTTTTTT.

This clone was counted between two and nine times. The CDR3 sequence: CASSIHRDNTEAFF. In DNA, the CDR3 is TGTGCCAGCAGCATTCATCGGGACAACACTGAAGCTTTCTTT. This sequence joins TRBV7-9 and TRBJ1-1; a weak D match, TRBD1 (5 bases). CDR1 is SEHNR and CDR2 is FQNEAQ in the germline V gene (reference sequence). The CDR3 sequence is 14 residues long. Trimming removed 5 bases from V and 2 bases from J, with 12 bases in between.

A few counts support this clone. The rearrangement links TRBV5-4 to TRBJ1-2; 9 bases are shared with TRBD1. Germline V CDR1 and CDR2: SGHNT, YYREEE (reference sequence). The CDR3 is 14 residues long. The J segment lost 2 bases and the V segment lost 4 bases, leaving 3 bases of the junction unmatched. This CDR3 is CASSQGQGNYGYTF. CDR3 nucleotide sequence: TGTGCCAGCAGCCAGGGACAGGGAAACTATGGCTACACCTTC.

This clone was picked up one time. The CDR3 coding sequence is TGTGCCAGCAGATGGGGGACTGATAGCAATCAGCCCCAGCATTTT. Translated: CASRWGTDSNQPQHF. J is TRBJ1-5 and V is TRBV28, with D perhaps matching TRBD1 (5 bases). The V and J ends lost 6 bases and 0 bases respectively, with 12 bases between them. Germline-derived CDR1 and CDR2 are MDHEN and SYDVKM. This CDR3 spans 15 amino acids.

This clone showed up just a few times. The chain employs TRBV19 and TRBJ2-4; a possible D gene is TRBD1 (6 bases). The germline gives CDR1 LNHDA, CDR2 SQIVND (reference sequence). The CDR3 has 14 residues. Trimming left V 3 bases short and J 6 bases short, with 12 bases between. The CDR3 protein is CASSIGSRGNIQYF. The CDR3, as DNA: TGTGCCAGTAGTATTGGGAGCAGGGGAAACATTCAGTACTTC.

The chain employs TRBV2 and TRBJ2-6, with D unclear. Trimming took 5 bases from V and 0 from J, leaving 8 bases between them. The germline V gene has CDR1 SNHLY and CDR2 FYNNEI. The CDR3 covers 15 residues. CDR3 coding DNA: TGTGCCAGCAGTTACGATATCTCTGGGGCCAACGTCCTGACTTTC. Its protein product is CASSYDISGANVLTF.

The J gene is TRBJ2-2, the V gene TRBV7-2, with D possibly matching TRBD1 (6 bases). The CDR3 covers 15 residues. The V gene lost 5 bases and the J gene lost 1 base, with 11 bases spanning the gap. Looked up from germline, CDR1 is SGHTA and CDR2 is FQGNSA. The CDR3 here is CASSGQLLNTGELFF. The CDR3 nucleotides are TGTGCCAGCAGCGGACAGTTATTGAACACCGGGGAGCTGTTTTTT.

V and J are TRBV4-2 and TRBJ1-1; no clear D. Trimming pared 5 bases from V and 6 bases from J, leaving 10 bases between. CDR3 length: 12 residues. Germline values: CDR1 LGHNA, CDR2 YNFKEQ. The CDR3 region is CASSLETAEAFF. In DNA, the CDR3 is TGTGCCAGCAGCTTGGAAACAGCTGAAGCTTTCTTT.

The chain couples TRBV29-1 to TRBJ1-3; D ambiguous. The CDR3 runs to 11 residues. V was shortened by 1 base and J by 4 bases, with 2 bases between the two germline ends. The germline V gene has CDR1 SQVTM and CDR2 ANQGSEA. The CDR3 region has the DNA TGCAGCGTTGAAGTCGGAAACACCATATATTTT. This sequence encodes CSVEVGNTIYF.

This chain joins TRBV19 and TRBJ2-1; the match to TRBD2 covers 11 bases. The J segment lost 4 bases and the V segment lost 2 bases, leaving 7 bases of the junction unmatched. This CDR3 is 17 amino acids long. Germline assignment: CDR1 LNHDA and CDR2 SQIVND (reference sequence). The DNA of the CDR3 is TGTGCCAGTAGTATAACTAGCGGGAGTTATAGGTACAATGAGCAGTTCTTC. Translating gives CASSITSGSYRYNEQFF. The entire variable domain, with the rest obtained from reference TRBV19 and TRBJ2-1, is as follows: DGGITQSPKYLFRKEGQNVTLSCEQNLNHDAMYWYRQDPGQGLRLIYYSQIVNDFQKGDIAEGYSVSREKKESFPLTVTSAQKNPTAFYLCASSITSGSYRYNEQFFGPGTRLTVL.

The chain is built from TRBV12-5 and TRBJ2-1; D not certain. The CDR3 covers 15 residues. CDR1 is LGHNT and CDR2 is FRNRAP in the germline V gene. The V end was cut by 0 bases, the J end by 9 bases, with 15 bases between. In DNA form, the CDR3 reads TGTGCTAGTGGTTTGGTACCTGTAGGCGGCACTGAGCAGTTCTTC. Its translation is CASGLVPVGGTEQFF.

This clone was recorded once. The genes are TRBV5-5 and TRBJ2-7; no reliable D call. This CDR3 spans 11 amino acids. With 0 bases removed from V and 5 bases from J, the gap between germline ends came to 3 bases. Germline CDR1 and CDR2: SGHKS and YYEKEE (reference sequence). CDR3: CASSLAHEQYF. DNA of the CDR3: TGTGCCAGCAGCTTGGCTCACGAGCAGTACTTC.

This CDR3 reads CASSWDTVILSSEAFF. CDR3 DNA: TGTGCCAGCAGCTGGGACACGGTGATTCTCTCTTCTGAAGCTTTCTTT. The chain employs TRBV11-2 and TRBJ1-1; maybe TRBD1 (6 bases). Germline CDR1 SGHAT, CDR2 FQNNGV. The CDR3 consists of 16 residues. V was trimmed by 4 bases and J by 6 bases, leaving 21 bases between them. The full variable domain, its missing parts supplied by reference TRBV11-2 and TRBJ1-1, is EAGVAQSPRYKIIEKRQSVAFWCNPISGHATLYWYQQILGQGPKLLIQFQNNGVVDDSQLPKDRFSAERLKGVDSTLKIQPAKLEDSAVYLCASSWDTVILSSEAFFGQGTRLTVV.

The CDR3 DNA reads as TGTGCCATCAGTGAGGACAGGGCTTATGGCTACACCTTC. Protein sequence: CAISEDRAYGYTF. The V gene is TRBV10-3, the J gene TRBJ1-2; 7 bases line up with TRBD1. The V segment lost 2 bases and the J segment 5 bases; nucleotides outside the gene matches: 2. Per the germline V gene, CDR1 is ENHRY and CDR2 is SYGVKD. CDR3 length: 13 residues.